This T cell receptor beta chain was recorded in a study of response to subunit inactivated influenza vaccine listed by TCRdb under 2018. Regarding the study in general: Deep quantitative profiling of the T cell receptor repertoire was used in the study to follow responses to a trivalent subunit inactivated influenza vaccine.

The CDR3, cysteine through phenylalanine, is 17 amino acids long. Left in the record is the CDR3 DNA by itself, 51 bases read in frame from the first base. CDR1 and CDR2 are read off the germline V gene as MDHEN and SYDVKM. V is cut by 3 bases and J by 0 bases, and the space between the germline ends is 17 bases. Libraries were constructed by RT-PCR. TCRdb names Illumina HiSeq 2500 as the instrument used. In TCRdb, the public reads were trimmed at Q25 with fastp and aligned with MiXCR, with productive beta chains retained. Rows merge per CDR3 protein into single entries with the most common DNA and genes. This sample lists hundreds of thousands of distinct CDR3 sequences; approximately 15% were detected once. The top ten hold roughly 11% of the sample. Study-wide findings and limitations: It was suggested by the authors that each seasonal influenza vaccination may recruit only a limited number of new T cells.

This clonotype occurred a few times. What this receptor recognizes is not known. Base qualities are missing; no much larger clone stands one base away. The chain is encoded by TRBV28 joined to TRBJ1-1, and the D gene may be TRBD1, 5 bases matching. The sequence came from a man aged 50-59 years who received an inactivated influenza vaccine. Donor details come from another sample of the same person, matched by shared clones. Here the sequenced sample was PBMCs from blood, taken 11 to 12 days after vaccination. CDR3 sequence: CASSLLGRGLMNTEAFF. The bases read TGTGCCAGCAGTTTGTTGGGTAGGGGACTCATGAACACTGAAGCTTTCTTT.